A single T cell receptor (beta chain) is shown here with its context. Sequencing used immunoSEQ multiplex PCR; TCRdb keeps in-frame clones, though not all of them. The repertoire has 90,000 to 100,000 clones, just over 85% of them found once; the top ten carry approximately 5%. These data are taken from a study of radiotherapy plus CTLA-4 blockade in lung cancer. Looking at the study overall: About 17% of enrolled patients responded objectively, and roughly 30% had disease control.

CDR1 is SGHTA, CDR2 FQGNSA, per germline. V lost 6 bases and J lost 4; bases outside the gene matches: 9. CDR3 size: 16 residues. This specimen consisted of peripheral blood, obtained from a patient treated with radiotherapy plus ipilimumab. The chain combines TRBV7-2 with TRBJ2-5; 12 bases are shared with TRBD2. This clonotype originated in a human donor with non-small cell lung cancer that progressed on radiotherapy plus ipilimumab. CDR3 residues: CASRASGRGSVETQYF. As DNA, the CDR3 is TGTGCCAGCAGGGCTAGCGGGAGGGGAAGTGTAGAGACCCAGTACTTC. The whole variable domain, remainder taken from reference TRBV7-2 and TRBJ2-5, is GAGVSQSPSNKVTEKGKDVELRCDPISGHTALYWYRQSLGQGLEFLIYFQGNSAPDKSGLPSDRFSAERTGGSVSTLTIQRTQQEDSAVYLCASRASGRGSVETQYFGPGTRLLVL.